This record concerns one TCR beta chain sequence. Its antigen remains unknown. Synthetic templates analogous to TCR were spiked into all PCRs individually. Method: immunoSEQ multiplex PCR; TCRdb's copy keeps in-frame clones and lacks some. The table has approximately 72,000 clones, about 86% seen once; the top ten hold 14% to 15%. The sample originates from a study of PD-L1 blockade in urothelial cancer. Study background: Analysis of the blood was performed 3 weeks (second dose) and 6 weeks after treatment start. The median number of T cells present in blood samples was roughly 140,000. The study, taken as a whole, reports: Larger 3-week expansion of tumor-associated blood clones was seen in durable-benefit patients.

The time point was: pretreatment peripheral blood. The source of this sequence is a man in his sixties with urothelial cancer. The sample consisted of PBMCs, taken around atezolizumab (anti-PD-L1) treatment.

CDR3 residues: CASRRVYRGHTEAFF. In DNA form, the CDR3 reads TGTGCCAGCAGGCGGGTATACAGGGGGCATACTGAAGCTTTCTTT. The V call is TRBV6-5, the J call TRBJ1-1, with 9 bases lining up with TRBD1. Germline-derived CDR1 and CDR2 are MNHEY and SVGAGI. This CDR3 is 15 amino acids long. V shed 6 bases, J shed 5 bases, and the junction held 10 bases outside the gene matches.